What follows describes a single T cell receptor (beta chain). What it binds is unknown. PCR amplification relied on 60 Vbeta primers (plus 13 Jbeta primers). The repertoire was sequenced with immunoSEQ multiplex PCR; TCRdb's copy has only in-frame clones and lacks some. The sample includes over 130,000 clones, roughly 63% seen only once; the top ten take 6% to 8.5%. This record belongs to a study of cytomegalovirus exposure and HLA in healthy donors. Study background: An early data release held about 85 million unique TCRs from HLA-typed donors. Of 300 to 500 genotyped donors, about 81% clustered with self-reported Caucasian donors.

Findings of the study overall: Researchers catalogued 164 TCR beta chains as cytomegalovirus-associated.

Per germline, CDR1 SGHRS and CDR2 YFSETQ. The ends were cut back, 0 bases at V and 5 bases at J, with 10 bases in the middle. The CDR3 totals 14 residues. The sequenced sample consisted of PBMCs. The chain links TRBV5-1 to TRBJ2-3; D not resolved. This clonotype was sampled from a woman aged 60-70 years in good health and CMV-seropositive. CDR3 sequence: CASSLVALGDTQYF. The CDR3 coding sequence is TGCGCCAGCAGCTTGGTGGCCCTTGGAGATACGCAGTATTTT. Filled out from reference TRBV5-1 and TRBJ2-3, the complete variable domain reads KAGVTQTPRYLIKTRGQQVTLSCSPISGHRSVSWYQQTPGQGLQFLFEYFSETQRNKGNFPGRFSGRQFSNSRSEMNVSTLELGDSALYLCASSLVALGDTQYFGPGTRLTVL.